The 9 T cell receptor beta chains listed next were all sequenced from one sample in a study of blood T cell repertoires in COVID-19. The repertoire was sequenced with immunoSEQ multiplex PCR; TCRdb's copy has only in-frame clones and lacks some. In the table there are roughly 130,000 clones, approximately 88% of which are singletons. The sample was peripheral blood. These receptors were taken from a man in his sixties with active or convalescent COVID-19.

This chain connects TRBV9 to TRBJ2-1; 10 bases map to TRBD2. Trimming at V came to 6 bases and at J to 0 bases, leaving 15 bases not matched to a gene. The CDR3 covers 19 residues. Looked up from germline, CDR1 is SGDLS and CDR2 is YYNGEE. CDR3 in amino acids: CASNAVGSGRPSSYNEQFF. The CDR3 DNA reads TGTGCCAGCAACGCGGTGGGTAGCGGGAGGCCCAGCTCCTACAATGAGCAGTTCTTC.

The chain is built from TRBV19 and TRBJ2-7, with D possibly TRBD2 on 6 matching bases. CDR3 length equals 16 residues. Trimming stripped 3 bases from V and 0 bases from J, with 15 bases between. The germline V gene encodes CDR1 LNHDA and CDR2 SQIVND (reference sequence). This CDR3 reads CASSMRGLPSSYEQYF. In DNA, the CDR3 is TGTGCCAGTAGTATGCGGGGACTGCCCAGCTCCTACGAGCAGTACTTC.

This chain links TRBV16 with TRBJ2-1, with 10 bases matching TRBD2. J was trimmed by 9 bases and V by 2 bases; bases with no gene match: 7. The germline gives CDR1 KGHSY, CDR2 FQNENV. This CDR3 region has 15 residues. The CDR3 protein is CASSQPPSGSSEQFF. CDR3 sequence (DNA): TGTGCCAGCAGCCAACCGCCTAGCGGGAGCTCTGAGCAGTTCTTC.

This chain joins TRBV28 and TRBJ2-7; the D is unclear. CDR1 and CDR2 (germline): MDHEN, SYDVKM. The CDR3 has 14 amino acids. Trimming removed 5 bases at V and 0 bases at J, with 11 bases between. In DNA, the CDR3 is TGTGCCAGCAGTGCCCCCCTAAGCTCCTACGAGCAGTACTTC. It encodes CASSAPLSSYEQYF.

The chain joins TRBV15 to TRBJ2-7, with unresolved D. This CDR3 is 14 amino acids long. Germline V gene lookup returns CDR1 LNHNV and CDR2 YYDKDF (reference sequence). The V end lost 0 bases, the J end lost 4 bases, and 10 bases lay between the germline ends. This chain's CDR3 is CATSRDPARYEQYF. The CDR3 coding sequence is TGTGCCACCAGCAGAGATCCGGCCAGGTACGAGCAGTACTTC.

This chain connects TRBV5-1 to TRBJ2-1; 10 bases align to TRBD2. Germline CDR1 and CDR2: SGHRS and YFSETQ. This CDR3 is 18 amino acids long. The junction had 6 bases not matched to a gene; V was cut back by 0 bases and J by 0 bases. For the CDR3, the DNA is TGCGCCAGCAGCTTGGGGCTAGCGGGAGTTTCCTCCTACAATGAGCAGTTCTTC. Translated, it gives CASSLGLAGVSSYNEQFF.

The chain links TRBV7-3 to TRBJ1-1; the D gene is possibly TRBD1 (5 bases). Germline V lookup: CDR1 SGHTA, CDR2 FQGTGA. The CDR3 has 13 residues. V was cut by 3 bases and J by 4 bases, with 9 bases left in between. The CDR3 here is CASSFGGATEAFF. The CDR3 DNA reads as TGTGCCAGCAGCTTCGGGGGTGCCACTGAAGCTTTCTTT.

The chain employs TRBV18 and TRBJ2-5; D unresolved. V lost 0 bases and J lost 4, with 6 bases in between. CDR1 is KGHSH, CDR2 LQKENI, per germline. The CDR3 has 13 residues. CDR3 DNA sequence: TGTGCCAGCTCACCACCGTCCGGAGAGACCCAGTACTTC. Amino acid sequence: CASSPPSGETQYF. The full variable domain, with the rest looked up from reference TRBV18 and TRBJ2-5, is NAGVMQNPRHLVRRRGQEARLRCSPMKGHSHVYWYRQLPEEGLKFMVYLQKENIIDESGMPKERFSAEFPKEGPSILRIQQVVRGDSAAYFCASSPPSGETQYFGPGTRLLVL.

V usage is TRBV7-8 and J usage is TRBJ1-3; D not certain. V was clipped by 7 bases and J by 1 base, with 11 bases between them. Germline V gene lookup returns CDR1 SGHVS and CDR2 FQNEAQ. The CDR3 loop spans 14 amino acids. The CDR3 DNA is TGTGCCAGCACTTCCCGGGGTTCTGGAAACACCATATATTTT. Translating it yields CASTSRGSGNTIYF.